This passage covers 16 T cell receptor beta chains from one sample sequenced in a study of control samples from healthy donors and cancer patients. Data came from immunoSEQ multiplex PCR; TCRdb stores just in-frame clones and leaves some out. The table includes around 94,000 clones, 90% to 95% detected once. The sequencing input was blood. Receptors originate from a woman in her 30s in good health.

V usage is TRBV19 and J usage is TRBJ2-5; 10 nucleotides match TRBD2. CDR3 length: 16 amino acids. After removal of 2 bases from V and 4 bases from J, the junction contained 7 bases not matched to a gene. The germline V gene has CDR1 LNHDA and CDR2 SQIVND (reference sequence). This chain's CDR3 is CASSIILAGGGETQYF. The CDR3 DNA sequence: TGTGCCAGTAGTATAATCTTAGCGGGAGGCGGAGAGACCCAGTACTTC.

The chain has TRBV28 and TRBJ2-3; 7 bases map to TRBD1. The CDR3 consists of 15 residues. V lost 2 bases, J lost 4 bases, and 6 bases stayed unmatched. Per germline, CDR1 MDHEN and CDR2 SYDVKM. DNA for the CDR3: TGTGCCAGCAGTTTACTTGACAGGGATTCAGATACGCAGTATTTT. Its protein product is CASSLLDRDSDTQYF.

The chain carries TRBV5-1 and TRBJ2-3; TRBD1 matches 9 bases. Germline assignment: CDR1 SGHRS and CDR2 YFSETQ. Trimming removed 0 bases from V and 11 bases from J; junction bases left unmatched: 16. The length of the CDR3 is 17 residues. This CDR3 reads CASSLARTGASGYRQYF. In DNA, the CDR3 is TGCGCCAGCAGCTTGGCAAGGACAGGGGCCTCTGGTTATAGGCAGTATTTT.

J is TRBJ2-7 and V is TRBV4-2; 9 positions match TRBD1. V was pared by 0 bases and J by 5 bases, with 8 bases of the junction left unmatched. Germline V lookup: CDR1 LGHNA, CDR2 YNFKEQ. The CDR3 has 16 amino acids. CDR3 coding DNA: TGTGCCAGCAGCCAAGATCCTGGGGACAGGGTCCACGAGCAGTACTTC. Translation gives CASSQDPGDRVHEQYF.

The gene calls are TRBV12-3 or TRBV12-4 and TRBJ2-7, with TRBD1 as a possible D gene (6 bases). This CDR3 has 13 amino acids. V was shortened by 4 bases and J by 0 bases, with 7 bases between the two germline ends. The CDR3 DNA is TGTGCCAGCAGTTGGGACACCTCCTACGAGCAGTACTTC. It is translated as CASSWDTSYEQYF.

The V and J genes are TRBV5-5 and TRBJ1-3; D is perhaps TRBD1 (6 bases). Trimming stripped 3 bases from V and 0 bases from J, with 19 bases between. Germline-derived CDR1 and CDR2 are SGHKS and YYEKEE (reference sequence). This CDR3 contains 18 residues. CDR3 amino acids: CASSSRQAGLFSGNTIYF. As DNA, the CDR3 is TGTGCCAGCAGCTCTAGACAGGCTGGGCTGTTCTCTGGAAACACCATATATTTT.

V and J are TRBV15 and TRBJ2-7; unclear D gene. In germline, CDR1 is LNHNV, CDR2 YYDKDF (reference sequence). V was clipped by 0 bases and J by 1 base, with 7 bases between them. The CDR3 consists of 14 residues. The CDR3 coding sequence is TGTGCCACCAGCAGAGATTTACAATCCTACGAGCAGTACTTC. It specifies CATSRDLQSYEQYF.

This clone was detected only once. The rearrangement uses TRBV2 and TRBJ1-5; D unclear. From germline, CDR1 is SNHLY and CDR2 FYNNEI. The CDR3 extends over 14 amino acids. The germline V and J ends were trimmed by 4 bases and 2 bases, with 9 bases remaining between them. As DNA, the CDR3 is TGTGCCAGCAGTGTGGAGCGAGGCAATCAGCCCCAGCATTTT. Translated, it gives CASSVERGNQPQHF.

The CDR3 nucleotides read TGTGCCAGCAGCCAAGGTCAGGGGAGCACTGAAGCTTTCTTT. This codes for CASSQGQGSTEAFF. The genes are TRBV3-1 (or the pseudogene TRBV3-2) and TRBJ1-1; D might be TRBD1 (6 bases). V lost 1 base, J lost 4 bases, and 10 bases lay in between. The CDR3 loop spans 14 amino acids. CDR1 and CDR2 (germline): LGHDT, YNNKEL (reference sequence).

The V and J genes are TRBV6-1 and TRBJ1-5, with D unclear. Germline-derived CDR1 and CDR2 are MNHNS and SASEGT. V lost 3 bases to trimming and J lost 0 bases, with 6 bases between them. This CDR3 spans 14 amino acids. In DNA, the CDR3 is TGTGCCAGCAGTGAGCCTTATAGCAATCAGCCCCAGCATTTT. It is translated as CASSEPYSNQPQHF.

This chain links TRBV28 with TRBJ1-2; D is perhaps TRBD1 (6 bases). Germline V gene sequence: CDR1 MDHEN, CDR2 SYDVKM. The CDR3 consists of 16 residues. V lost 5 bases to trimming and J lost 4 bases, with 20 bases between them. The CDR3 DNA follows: TGTGCCAGCAGTCTCGGAGGGGGGGGACTCCCCTATGGCTACACCTTC. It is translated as CASSLGGGGLPYGYTF.

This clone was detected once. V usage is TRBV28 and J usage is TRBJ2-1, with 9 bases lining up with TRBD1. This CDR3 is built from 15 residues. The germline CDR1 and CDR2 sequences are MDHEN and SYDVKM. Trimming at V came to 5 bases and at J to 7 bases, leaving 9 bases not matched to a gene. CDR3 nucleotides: TGTGCCAGCAGTCTAACCGACAGGGGGAAGAATGAGCAGTTCTTC. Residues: CASSLTDRGKNEQFF.

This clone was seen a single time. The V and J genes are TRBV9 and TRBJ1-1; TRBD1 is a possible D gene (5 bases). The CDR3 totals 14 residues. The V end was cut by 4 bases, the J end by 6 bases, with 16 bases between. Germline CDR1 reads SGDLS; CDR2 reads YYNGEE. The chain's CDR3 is CASSPRGGSAEAFF. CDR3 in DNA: TGTGCCAGCAGCCCCCGTGGGGGGAGCGCTGAAGCTTTCTTT.

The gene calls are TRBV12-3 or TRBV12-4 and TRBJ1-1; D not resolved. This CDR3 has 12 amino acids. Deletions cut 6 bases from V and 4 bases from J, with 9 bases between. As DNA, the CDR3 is TGTGCCAGCAGCCCACAGATCACTGAAGCTTTCTTT. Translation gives CASSPQITEAFF.

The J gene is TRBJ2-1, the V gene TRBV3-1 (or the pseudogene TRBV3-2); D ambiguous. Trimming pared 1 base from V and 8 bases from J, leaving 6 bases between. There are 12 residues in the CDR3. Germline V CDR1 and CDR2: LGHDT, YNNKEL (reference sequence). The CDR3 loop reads CASSQVGDEQFF. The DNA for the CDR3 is TGTGCCAGCAGCCAAGTGGGCGATGAGCAGTTCTTC.

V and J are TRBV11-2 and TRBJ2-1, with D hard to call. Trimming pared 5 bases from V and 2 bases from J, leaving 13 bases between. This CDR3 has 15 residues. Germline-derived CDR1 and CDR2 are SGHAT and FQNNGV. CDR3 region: CASSEYPKTYNEQFF. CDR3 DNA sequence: TGTGCCAGCAGCGAATACCCAAAAACCTACAATGAGCAGTTCTTC.